This entry lists 9 T cell receptor beta chains sequenced from one sample in a study of memory CD4+ T cells and cytomegalovirus serostatus. Single viable CD3+CD4+CD8-CD45RO+ cells were sorted as the memory CD4+ T cells. The method was immunoSEQ multiplex PCR; TCRdb's version includes in-frame clones alone and lacks a portion of them. The table records about 59,000 clones, about 81% of them present only once. The sample consisted of memory CD4+ T cells from blood. These receptors all stem from an adult in good health and CMV-seronegative.

About this clone: Other nucleotide sequences in the sample specify the same CDR3. This chain uses TRBV9 with TRBJ1-4; TRBD1 might be the D (5 bases). Trimming left V 0 bases short and J 8 bases short, with 14 bases between. The CDR3 covers 15 residues. The germline CDR1 and CDR2 sequences are SGDLS and YYNGEE. The CDR3 region is CASSVEQGLGEKLFF. The CDR3 DNA follows: TGTGCCAGCAGCGTAGAGCAGGGTTTGGGGGAAAAACTGTTTTTT.

The genes are TRBV27 and TRBJ1-4, with TRBD1 matching over 11 bases. The CDR3 extends over 14 amino acids. V lost 6 bases to trimming and J lost 5 bases; unmatched junction nucleotides: 2. Germline values: CDR1 MNHEY, CDR2 SMNVEV (reference sequence). The CDR3 coding sequence is TGTGCCAGCAGCCGGGACAGGGGGAATGAAAAACTGTTTTTT. It codes for CASSRDRGNEKLFF.

The chain recombines TRBV7-2 with TRBJ2-5; 9 bases map to TRBD2. The CDR3 runs to 15 residues. V lost 5 bases, J lost 2 bases, and 6 bases stayed unmatched. The V gene's germline CDR1 is SGHTA and CDR2 FQGNSA. CDR3 DNA: TGTGCCAGCAGCCCCGGGACTAGCTTACAAGAGACCCAGTACTTC. This encodes CASSPGTSLQETQYF. The variable domain in full, completed from reference TRBV7-2 and TRBJ2-5, reads GAGVSQSPSNKVTEKGKDVELRCDPISGHTALYWYRQSLGQGLEFLIYFQGNSAPDKSGLPSDRFSAERTGGSVSTLTIQRTQQEDSAVYLCASSPGTSLQETQYFGPGTRLLVL.

CDR3 DNA: TGTGCCAGCAGTTTACAAAGAGCCACTAATGAAAAACTGTTTTTT. Its protein product is CASSLQRATNEKLFF. The chain combines TRBV27 with TRBJ1-4, with D unresolved. This CDR3 region has 15 residues. The V end was cut by 2 bases, the J end by 2 bases, with 9 bases between. The germline V gene encodes CDR1 MNHEY and CDR2 SMNVEV (reference sequence).

This clone appeared a few times. This rearrangement joins TRBV6-1 to TRBJ2-7; a possible D gene is TRBD1 (5 bases). Germline V gene data show CDR1 as MNHNS and CDR2 as SASEGT. V dropped 3 bases and J dropped 7 bases, with 16 bases sitting between them. CDR3 length: 14 amino acids. For the CDR3, the DNA is TGTGCCAGCAGTGATGTGCCAGGGCCTCGGGAGCAGTACTTC. Translation gives CASSDVPGPREQYF.

The chain joins TRBV7-3 to TRBJ2-3, with TRBD2 matching 7 bases. Germline V lookup: CDR1 SGHTA, CDR2 FQGTGA. This CDR3 comprises 16 residues. With 5 bases clipped from V and 1 base from J, the junction kept 9 bases outside the gene matches. CDR3 nucleotide sequence: TGTGCCAGCAGCGGAAATCAACTAGCGCGCACAGATACGCAGTATTTT. This sequence encodes CASSGNQLARTDTQYF.

V is TRBV5-1 and J is TRBJ2-5; 7 bases are a match to TRBD2. Unmatched junction bases numbered 9, after V lost 6 bases and J lost 4 bases. Germline V lookup: CDR1 SGHRS, CDR2 YFSETQ. The CDR3 is 14 residues long. CDR3 sequence reads: CASNLGREGETQYF. Here the CDR3 DNA reads TGCGCCAGCAACCTGGGGAGGGAAGGAGAGACCCAGTACTTC.

This chain uses TRBV9 with TRBJ1-1; D not certain. The CDR3 covers 15 residues. Trimming shortened V by 0 bases and J by 1 base, and 10 bases separated the two germline ends. CDR1 SGDLS and CDR2 YYNGEE come from the germline V gene. Here the CDR3 reads CASSVVRASNTEAFF. CDR3 coding DNA: TGTGCCAGCAGCGTAGTAAGGGCCTCGAACACTGAAGCTTTCTTT.

The rearrangement uses TRBV18 and TRBJ1-2, with 9 nucleotides matching TRBD1. After removal of 6 bases from V and 6 bases from J, the junction contained 5 bases not matched to a gene. The CDR3 is 13 amino acids. The V gene's germline CDR1 is KGHSH and CDR2 LQKENI. CDR3 in DNA: TGTGCCAGCTCCCTGGGACAGGGCGATGGCTACACCTTC. Protein sequence: CASSLGQGDGYTF. Based on the CDR3 plus reference TRBV18 and TRBJ1-2, the full variable domain is NAGVMQNPRHLVRRRGQEARLRCSPMKGHSHVYWYRQLPEEGLKFMVYLQKENIIDESGMPKERFSAEFPKEGPSILRIQQVVRGDSAAYFCASSLGQGDGYTFGSGTRLTVV.